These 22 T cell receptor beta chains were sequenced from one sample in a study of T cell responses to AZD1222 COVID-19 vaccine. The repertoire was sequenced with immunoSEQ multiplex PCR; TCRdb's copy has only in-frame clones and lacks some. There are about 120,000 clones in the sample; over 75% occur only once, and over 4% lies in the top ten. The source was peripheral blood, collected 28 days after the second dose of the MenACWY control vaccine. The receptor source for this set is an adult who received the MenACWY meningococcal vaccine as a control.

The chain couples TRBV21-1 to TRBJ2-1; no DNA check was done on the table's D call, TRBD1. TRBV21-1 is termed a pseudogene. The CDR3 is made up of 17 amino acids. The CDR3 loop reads CASSKEKGGNSYNEQFF. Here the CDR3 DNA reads TGTGCCAGCAGTAAGGAGAAAGGGGGCAACTCCTACAATGAGCAGTTCTTC.

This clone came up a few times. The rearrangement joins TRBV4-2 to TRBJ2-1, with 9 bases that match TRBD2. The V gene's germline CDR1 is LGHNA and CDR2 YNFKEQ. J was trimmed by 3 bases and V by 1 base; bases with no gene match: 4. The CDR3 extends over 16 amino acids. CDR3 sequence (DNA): TGTGCCAGCAGCCAAGCGGCTAGCGGGGACTACAATGAGCAGTTCTTC. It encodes CASSQAASGDYNEQFF.

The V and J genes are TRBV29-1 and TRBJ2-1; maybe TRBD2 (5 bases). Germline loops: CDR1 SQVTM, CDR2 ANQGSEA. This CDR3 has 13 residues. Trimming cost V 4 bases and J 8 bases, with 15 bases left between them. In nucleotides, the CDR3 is TGCAGCGTTGGGACTCTATTTTTGGATGAGCAGTTCTTC. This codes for CSVGTLFLDEQFF.

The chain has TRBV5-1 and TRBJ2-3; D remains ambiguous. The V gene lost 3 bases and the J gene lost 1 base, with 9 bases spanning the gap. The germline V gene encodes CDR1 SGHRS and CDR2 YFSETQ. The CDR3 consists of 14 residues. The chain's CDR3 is CASSSPFRTDTQYF. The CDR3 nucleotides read TGCGCCAGCAGCTCCCCATTTCGCACAGATACGCAGTATTTT.

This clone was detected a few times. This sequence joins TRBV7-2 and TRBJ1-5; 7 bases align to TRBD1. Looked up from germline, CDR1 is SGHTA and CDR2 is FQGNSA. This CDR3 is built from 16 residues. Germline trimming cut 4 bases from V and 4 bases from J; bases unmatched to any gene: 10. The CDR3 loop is CASSSGGTQGNQPQHF. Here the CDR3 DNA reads TGTGCCAGCAGCTCAGGGGGGACACAAGGTAATCAGCCCCAGCATTTT. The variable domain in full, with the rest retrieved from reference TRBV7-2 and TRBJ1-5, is GAGVSQSPSNKVTEKGKDVELRCDPISGHTALYWYRQSLGQGLEFLIYFQGNSAPDKSGLPSDRFSAERTGGSVSTLTIQRTQQEDSAVYLCASSSGGTQGNQPQHFGDGTRLSIL.

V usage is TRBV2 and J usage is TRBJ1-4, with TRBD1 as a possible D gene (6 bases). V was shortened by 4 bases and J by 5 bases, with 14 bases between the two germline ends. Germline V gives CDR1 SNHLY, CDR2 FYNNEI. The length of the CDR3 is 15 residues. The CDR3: CASSAAGQLNEKLFF. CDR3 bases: TGTGCCAGCAGTGCGGCTGGACAGCTCAATGAAAAACTGTTTTTT.

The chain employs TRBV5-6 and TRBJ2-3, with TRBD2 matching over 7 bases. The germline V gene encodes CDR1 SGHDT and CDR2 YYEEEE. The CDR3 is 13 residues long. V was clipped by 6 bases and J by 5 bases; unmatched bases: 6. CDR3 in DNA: TGTGCCAGCACCTCCTGGGGGGGAGATACGCAGTATTTT. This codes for CASTSWGGDTQYF.

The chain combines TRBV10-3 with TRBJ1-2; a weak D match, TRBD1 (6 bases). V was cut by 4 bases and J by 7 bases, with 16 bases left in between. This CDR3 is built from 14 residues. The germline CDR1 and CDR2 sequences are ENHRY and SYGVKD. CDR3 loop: CAISGLGGSSGYTF. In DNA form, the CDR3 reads TGTGCCATCAGTGGCCTTGGGGGCAGCTCTGGCTACACCTTC.

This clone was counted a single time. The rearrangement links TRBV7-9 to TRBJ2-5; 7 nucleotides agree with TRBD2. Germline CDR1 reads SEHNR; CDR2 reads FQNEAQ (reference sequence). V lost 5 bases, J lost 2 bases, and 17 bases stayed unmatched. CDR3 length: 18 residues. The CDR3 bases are TGTGCCAGCAGCCCGAGCGTAATGGGCGGGGGAGGACAAGAGACCCAGTACTTC. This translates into CASSPSVMGGGGQETQYF.

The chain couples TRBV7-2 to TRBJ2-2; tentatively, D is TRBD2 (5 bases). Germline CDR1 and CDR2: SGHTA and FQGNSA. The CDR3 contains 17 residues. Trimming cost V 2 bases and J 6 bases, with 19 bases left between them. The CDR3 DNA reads TGTGCCAGCAGCTTATTTATGAGGGCGTGGTTCGCCGGGGAGCTGTTTTTT. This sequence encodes CASSLFMRAWFAGELFF.

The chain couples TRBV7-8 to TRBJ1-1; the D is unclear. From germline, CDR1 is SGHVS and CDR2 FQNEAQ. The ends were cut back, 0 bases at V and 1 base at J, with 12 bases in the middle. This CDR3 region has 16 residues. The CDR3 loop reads CASSLAVWATNTEAFF. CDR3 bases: TGTGCCAGCAGCTTAGCGGTATGGGCTACGAACACTGAAGCTTTCTTT.

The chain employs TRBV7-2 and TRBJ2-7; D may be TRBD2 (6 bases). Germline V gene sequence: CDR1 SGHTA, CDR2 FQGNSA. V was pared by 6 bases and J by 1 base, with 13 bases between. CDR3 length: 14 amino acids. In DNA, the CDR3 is TGTGCCAGCAGTCTCAACGGGGGATCCTACGAGCAGTACTTC. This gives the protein CASSLNGGSYEQYF.

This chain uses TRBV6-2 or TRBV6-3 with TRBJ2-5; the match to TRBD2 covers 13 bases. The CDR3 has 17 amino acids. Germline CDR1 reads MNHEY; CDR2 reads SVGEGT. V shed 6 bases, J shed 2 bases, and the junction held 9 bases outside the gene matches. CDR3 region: CASSPGTSGTRQETQYF. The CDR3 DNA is TGTGCCAGCAGCCCCGGGACTAGCGGGACACGACAAGAGACCCAGTACTTC.

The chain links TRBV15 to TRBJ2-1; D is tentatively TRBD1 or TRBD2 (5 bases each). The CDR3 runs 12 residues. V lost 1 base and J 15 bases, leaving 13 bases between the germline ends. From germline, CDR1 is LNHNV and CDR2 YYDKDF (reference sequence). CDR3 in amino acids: CATSRVPGTMFF. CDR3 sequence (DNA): TGTGCCACCAGCAGAGTGCCCGGGACCATGTTCTTC.

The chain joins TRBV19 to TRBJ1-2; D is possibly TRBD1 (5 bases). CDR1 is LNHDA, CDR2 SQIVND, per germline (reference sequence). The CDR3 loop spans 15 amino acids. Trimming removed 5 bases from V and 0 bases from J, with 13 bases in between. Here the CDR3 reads CASSSRGGANYGYTF. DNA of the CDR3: TGTGCCAGTAGTTCCCGGGGAGGGGCTAACTATGGCTACACCTTC. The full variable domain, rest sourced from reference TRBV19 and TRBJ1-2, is DGGITQSPKYLFRKEGQNVTLSCEQNLNHDAMYWYRQDPGQGLRLIYYSQIVNDFQKGDIAEGYSVSREKKESFPLTVTSAQKNPTAFYLCASSSRGGANYGYTFGSGTRLTVV.

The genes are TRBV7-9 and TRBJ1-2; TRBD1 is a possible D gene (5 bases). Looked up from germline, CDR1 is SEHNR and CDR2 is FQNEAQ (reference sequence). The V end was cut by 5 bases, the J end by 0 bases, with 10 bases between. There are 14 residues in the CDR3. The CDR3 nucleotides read TGTGCCAGCAGCCTGACAGTTCCTAACTATGGCTACACCTTC. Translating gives CASSLTVPNYGYTF.

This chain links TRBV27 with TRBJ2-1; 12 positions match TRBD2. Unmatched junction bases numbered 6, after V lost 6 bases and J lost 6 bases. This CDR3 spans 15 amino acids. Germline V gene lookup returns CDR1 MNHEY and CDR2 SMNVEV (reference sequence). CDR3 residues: CASSLLAGGLNEQFF. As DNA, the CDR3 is TGTGCCAGCAGCCTTCTAGCGGGGGGGCTCAATGAGCAGTTCTTC.

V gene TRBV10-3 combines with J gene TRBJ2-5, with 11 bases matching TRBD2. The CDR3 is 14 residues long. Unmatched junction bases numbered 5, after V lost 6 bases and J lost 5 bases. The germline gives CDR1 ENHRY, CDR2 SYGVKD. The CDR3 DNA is TGTGCCATCAGCCTGGGACTAGCGGACGAGACCCAGTACTTC. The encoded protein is CAISLGLADETQYF.

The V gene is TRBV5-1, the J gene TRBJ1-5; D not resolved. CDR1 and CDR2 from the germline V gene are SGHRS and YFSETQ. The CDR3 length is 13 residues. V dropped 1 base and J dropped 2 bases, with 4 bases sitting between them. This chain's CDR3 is CASSLKGNQPQHF. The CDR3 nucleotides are TGCGCCAGCAGCTTGAAGGGCAATCAGCCCCAGCATTTT.

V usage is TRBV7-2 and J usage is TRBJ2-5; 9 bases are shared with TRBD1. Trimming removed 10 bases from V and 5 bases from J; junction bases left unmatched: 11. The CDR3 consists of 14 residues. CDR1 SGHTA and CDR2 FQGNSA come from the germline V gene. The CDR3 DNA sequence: TGTGCCACAAGGGGACAGGGAATGGGTGAGACCCAGTACTTC. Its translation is CATRGQGMGETQYF.

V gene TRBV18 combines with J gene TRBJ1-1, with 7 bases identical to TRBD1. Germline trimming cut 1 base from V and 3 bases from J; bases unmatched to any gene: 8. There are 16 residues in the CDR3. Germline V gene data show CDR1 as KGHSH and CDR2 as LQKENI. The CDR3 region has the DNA TGTGCCAGCTCACCACAACAGGGGAATCGTGACACTGAAGCTTTCTTT. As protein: CASSPQQGNRDTEAFF.

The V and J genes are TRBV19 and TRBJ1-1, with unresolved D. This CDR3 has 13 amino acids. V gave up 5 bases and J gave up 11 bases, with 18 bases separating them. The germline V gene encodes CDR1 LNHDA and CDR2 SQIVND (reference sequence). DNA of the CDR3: TGTGCCAGTAGTCCCGAGACCCCGACAAAGGCTTTCTTT. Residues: CASSPETPTKAFF.